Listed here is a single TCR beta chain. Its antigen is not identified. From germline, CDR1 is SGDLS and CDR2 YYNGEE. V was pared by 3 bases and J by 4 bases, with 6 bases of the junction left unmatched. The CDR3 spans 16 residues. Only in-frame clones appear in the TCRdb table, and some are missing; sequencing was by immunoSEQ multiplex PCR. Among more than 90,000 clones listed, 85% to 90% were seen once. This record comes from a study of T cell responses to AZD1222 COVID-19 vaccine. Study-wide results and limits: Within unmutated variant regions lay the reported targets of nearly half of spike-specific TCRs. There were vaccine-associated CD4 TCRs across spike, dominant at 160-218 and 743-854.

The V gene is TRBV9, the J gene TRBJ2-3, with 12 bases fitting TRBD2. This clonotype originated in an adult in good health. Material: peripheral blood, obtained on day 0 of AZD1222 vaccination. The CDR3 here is CASSAPSGRVADTQYF. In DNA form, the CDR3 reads TGTGCCAGCAGCGCCCCTAGCGGGAGGGTTGCAGATACGCAGTATTTT.